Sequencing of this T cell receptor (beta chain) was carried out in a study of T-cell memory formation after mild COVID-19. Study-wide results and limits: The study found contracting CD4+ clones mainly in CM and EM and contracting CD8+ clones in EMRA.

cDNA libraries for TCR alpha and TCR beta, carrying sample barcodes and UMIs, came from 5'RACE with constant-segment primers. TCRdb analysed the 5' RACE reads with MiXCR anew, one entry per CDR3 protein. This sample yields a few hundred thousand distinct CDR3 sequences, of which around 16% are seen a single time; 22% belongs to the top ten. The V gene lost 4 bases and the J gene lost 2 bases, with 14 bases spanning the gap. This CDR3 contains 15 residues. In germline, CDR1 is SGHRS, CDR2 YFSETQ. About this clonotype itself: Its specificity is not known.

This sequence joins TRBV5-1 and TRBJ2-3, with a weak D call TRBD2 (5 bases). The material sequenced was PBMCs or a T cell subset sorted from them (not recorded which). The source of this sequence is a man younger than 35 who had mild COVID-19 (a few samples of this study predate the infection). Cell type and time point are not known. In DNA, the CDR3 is TGCGCCAGCAGCCCCGGGGAGCGCTCCACAGATACGCAGTATTTT. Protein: CASSPGERSTDTQYF.